This TCR beta chain was captured by sequencing in a study of blood T cells in healthy people across ages. Findings and limits, study-wide: Roughly linearly, TCR beta diversity per million T cells fell as age increased. Estimates drawn from one million T cells were deemed to understate diversity.

It was with a sample-barcoded 5' primer and a J-beta primer mix that a second PCR of roughly 7 to 12 cycles was run. Via MiXCR, TCRdb re-called the 5' RACE reads, giving one row per CDR3 protein. The sample includes 450,000 to 700,000 distinct CDR3 sequences, roughly a quarter of them seen just once. This clonotype showed up just a few times. No antigen is known for it. The CDR3 length is 15 residues. The V segment lost 1 base and the J segment 5 bases; nucleotides outside the gene matches: 4. Germline CDR1 SGHDN, CDR2 FVKESK. Aged roughly 6 to 100, donors were systemically healthy Caucasians from Russia. Samples had at least 7 million PBMCs isolated from them.

The source material was blood. The receptor was derived from a woman in her 70s in good health. The gene calls are TRBV14 and TRBJ2-1; 8 nucleotides line up with TRBD2. CDR3 sequence reads: CASSQVAGLNNEQFF. In DNA form, the CDR3 reads TGTGCCAGCAGCCAAGTAGCGGGACTAAACAATGAGCAGTTCTTC.